One and the same sample provided the 32 T cell receptor beta chains below, sequenced in a study of blood T cell repertoires in COVID-19. Profiling relied on immunoSEQ multiplex PCR, and the TCRdb table lists in-frame clones only, not all of them. The sample records fewer than 250,000 clones, 80% to 95% being singletons. Sequencing was carried out using peripheral blood. Source of these receptors: a man aged 25-40 years with COVID-19, enrolled during active disease.

The chain has TRBV5-5 and TRBJ2-2, with D perhaps matching TRBD2 (5 bases). V gave up 0 bases and J gave up 0 bases, with 9 bases separating them. In germline, CDR1 is SGHKS, CDR2 YYEKEE (reference sequence). There are 16 residues in the CDR3. The CDR3 coding sequence is TGTGCCAGCAGCTTGGGAACTAGGCCGAACACCGGGGAGCTGTTTTTT. Protein: CASSLGTRPNTGELFF.

This chain links TRBV5-4 with TRBJ2-2, with 7 bases fitting TRBD2. V lost 1 base and J lost 7; bases outside the gene matches: 1. Germline loops: CDR1 SGHNT, CDR2 YYREEE (reference sequence). This CDR3 is built from 13 residues. Here the CDR3 reads CASSLWGGGELFF. The DNA for the CDR3 is TGTGCCAGCAGCTTGTGGGGGGGCGGGGAGCTGTTTTTT. Based on the CDR3 plus reference TRBV5-4 and TRBJ2-2, the full variable domain is ETGVTQSPTHLIKTRGQQVTLRCSSQSGHNTVSWYQQALGQGPQFIFQYYREEENGRGNFPPRFSGLQFPNYSSELNVNALELDDSALYLCASSLWGGGELFFGEGSRLTVL.

This rearrangement joins TRBV18 to TRBJ2-3; no reliable D call. V shed 6 bases and J shed 2 bases, with 24 bases lying between them. The germline CDR1 and CDR2 sequences are KGHSH and LQKENI. This CDR3 is built from 18 residues. CDR3 loop: CASSQFQQRKVDTDTQYF. As DNA, the CDR3 is TGTGCCAGCTCGCAATTCCAACAGAGAAAAGTAGACACAGATACGCAGTATTTT.

The chain has TRBV7-3 and TRBJ1-1; no clear D. Trimming removed 2 bases from V and 5 bases from J, with 9 bases in between. The CDR3 consists of 13 residues. The germline V gene encodes CDR1 SGHTA and CDR2 FQGTGA. Here the CDR3 DNA reads TGTGCCAGCAGCTTATCGGGATTTACTGAAGCTTTCTTT. Translation: CASSLSGFTEAFF.

The chain couples TRBV4-1 to TRBJ1-6, with 9 bases lining up with TRBD1. Trimming took 6 bases from V and 6 from J; bases not matched to a gene: 6. Per germline, CDR1 MGHRA and CDR2 YSYEKL. CDR3 length equals 15 residues. CDR3 residues: CASRHLGQGNSPLHF. The CDR3 DNA sequence: TGCGCCAGCAGGCACTTGGGACAGGGTAATTCACCCCTCCACTTT.

The chain employs TRBV19 and TRBJ1-2; 7 bases map to TRBD1. Germline loops: CDR1 LNHDA, CDR2 SQIVND (reference sequence). The CDR3 extends over 13 amino acids. V lost 6 bases and J lost 3; bases outside the gene matches: 4. CDR3 sequence: CASSAQGDYGYTF. CDR3 bases: TGTGCCAGTAGCGCCCAGGGGGACTATGGCTACACCTTC.

This clone has a single count. The V and J genes are TRBV5-4 and TRBJ1-2; TRBD1 matches 7 bases. The CDR3 is 13 amino acids. V was clipped by 1 base and J by 5 bases; unmatched bases: 2. CDR1 and CDR2 (germline): SGHNT, YYREEE (reference sequence). CDR3 protein: CASSLWTGYGYTF. Here the CDR3 DNA reads TGTGCCAGCAGCTTGTGGACAGGTTATGGCTACACCTTC. The whole variable domain, remainder taken from reference TRBV5-4 and TRBJ1-2, is ETGVTQSPTHLIKTRGQQVTLRCSSQSGHNTVSWYQQALGQGPQFIFQYYREEENGRGNFPPRFSGLQFPNYSSELNVNALELDDSALYLCASSLWTGYGYTFGSGTRLTVV.

The chain has TRBV5-6 and TRBJ1-1, with D unclear. Between the trimmed V and J ends, which lost 0 bases and 1 base, there was a span of 10 bases. This CDR3 has 15 residues. Germline V gene sequence: CDR1 SGHDT, CDR2 YYEEEE. The CDR3 protein is CASSLGPGSNTEAFF. CDR3 nucleotides: TGTGCCAGCAGCTTGGGGCCAGGTTCGAACACTGAAGCTTTCTTT.

The genes are TRBV6-1 and TRBJ2-1, with 10 bases that match TRBD2. The germline CDR1 and CDR2 sequences are MNHNS and SASEGT. After removal of 0 bases from V and 4 bases from J, the junction contained 6 bases not matched to a gene. CDR3 size: 17 residues. CDR3 protein: CASSEAVGLAAYNEQFF. The CDR3 DNA reads TGTGCCAGCAGTGAAGCTGTCGGACTAGCGGCTTACAATGAGCAGTTCTTC.

A single count supports this clone. The V and J genes are TRBV5-1 and TRBJ1-2, with 10 bases that match TRBD1. The CDR3 length is 14 residues. With 0 bases clipped from V and 7 bases from J, the junction kept 3 bases outside the gene matches. Germline CDR1 is SGHRS and CDR2 is YFSETQ. The CDR3 region is CASSLGQGATGYTF. CDR3 nucleotide sequence: TGCGCCAGCAGCTTGGGACAGGGGGCGACTGGCTACACCTTC.

This rearrangement joins TRBV10-3 to TRBJ1-1; a possible D gene is TRBD1 (5 bases). Trimming removed 7 bases from V and 9 bases from J, with 15 bases in between. This CDR3 comprises 12 residues. Germline loops: CDR1 ENHRY, CDR2 SYGVKD. In DNA, the CDR3 is TGTGCCATCAAGGGGCCGGCCTCACAAGCTTTCTTT. This encodes CAIKGPASQAFF.

The chain links TRBV10-3 to TRBJ2-7; 7 bases are shared with TRBD1. V shed 6 bases, J shed 10 bases, and the junction held 9 bases outside the gene matches. Germline CDR1 ENHRY, CDR2 SYGVKD. CDR3 length equals 12 residues. This CDR3 reads CAIREGQEGQYF. Written as DNA, the CDR3 is TGTGCCATCAGGGAAGGACAGGAAGGACAGTACTTC.

J is TRBJ2-7 and V is TRBV27; 9 nucleotides match TRBD2. Per germline, CDR1 MNHEY and CDR2 SMNVEV (reference sequence). The CDR3 is made up of 16 amino acids. The junction had 12 bases not matched to a gene; V was cut back by 5 bases and J by 4 bases. CDR3 DNA: TGTGCCAGCAGTGCTCCGGCAGCGGGGGGATTTTACGAGCAGTACTTC. It codes for CASSAPAAGGFYEQYF.

This rearrangement joins TRBV30 to TRBJ1-1, with 8 bases matching TRBD1. CDR1 is GTSNPN and CDR2 is SVGIG in the germline V gene (reference sequence). The CDR3 length is 14 residues. The J segment lost 0 bases and the V segment lost 3 bases, leaving 3 bases of the junction unmatched. This CDR3 reads CAWRPQGVNTEAFF. CDR3 coding DNA: TGTGCCTGGAGACCACAGGGGGTGAACACTGAAGCTTTCTTT.

The V and J genes are TRBV6-5 and TRBJ1-1, with 7 bases lining up with TRBD1. V lost 2 bases, J lost 1 base, and 1 base stayed unmatched. Germline V gives CDR1 MNHEY, CDR2 SVGAGI. The CDR3 contains 14 residues. The CDR3 DNA follows: TGTGCCAGCAGTTACCGGACAGGGAACACTGAAGCTTTCTTT. Amino acid sequence: CASSYRTGNTEAFF.

This clone was detected only a few times. V is TRBV6-5 and J is TRBJ1-1; no clear D. Trimming removed 2 bases at V and 0 bases at J, with 10 bases between. CDR3 length: 15 amino acids. Germline loops: CDR1 MNHEY, CDR2 SVGAGI. Here the CDR3 DNA reads TGTGCCAGCAGTTACACCTTAAACATGAACACTGAAGCTTTCTTT. Protein product: CASSYTLNMNTEAFF.

V gene TRBV4-1 combines with J gene TRBJ2-7; TRBD1 might be the D (6 bases). The V gene's germline CDR1 is MGHRA and CDR2 YSYEKL. V lost 4 bases, J lost 0 bases, and 13 bases lay in between. The CDR3 loop spans 15 amino acids. The CDR3 DNA reads as TGCGCCAGCAGCCCGCGACAGGAGAGCTCCTACGAGCAGTACTTC. It is translated as CASSPRQESSYEQYF.

CDR3 in amino acids: CASRPHAGEKLFF. In DNA, the CDR3 is TGTGCCAGCAGACCCCATGCGGGTGAAAAACTGTTTTTT. The gene calls are TRBV6-5 and TRBJ1-4, with D unclear. V lost 6 bases and J 7 bases, leaving 12 bases between the germline ends. This CDR3 comprises 13 residues. Germline V gene lookup returns CDR1 MNHEY and CDR2 SVGAGI.

CDR3: CASSYSGVRGNTIYF. The CDR3 DNA reads as TGTGCCAGCAGTTACTCAGGGGTTCGTGGAAACACCATATATTTT. The V gene is TRBV6-5, the J gene TRBJ1-3, with a weak D call TRBD1 (5 bases). Germline CDR1 and CDR2: MNHEY and SVGAGI. CDR3 length: 15 amino acids. Between the trimmed V and J ends, which lost 0 bases and 3 bases, there was a span of 9 bases.

V and J are TRBV10-1 and TRBJ1-6, with TRBD1 identical over 7 bases. Germline trimming cut 4 bases from V and 7 bases from J; bases unmatched to any gene: 4. The germline V gene has CDR1 WNHNN and CDR2 SYGVQD (reference sequence). The CDR3 is made up of 14 amino acids. CDR3 in amino acids: CASSAGTENSPLHF. The CDR3 bases are TGCGCCAGCAGTGCCGGGACAGAGAATTCACCCCTCCACTTT.

CDR3 in amino acids: CASSLDRGANEKLFF. DNA for the CDR3: TGTGCCAGCAGCTTGGATCGGGGGGCTAATGAAAAACTGTTTTTT. The chain links TRBV5-4 to TRBJ1-4, with D possibly matching TRBD1 (5 bases). The V gene lost 0 bases and the J gene lost 3 bases, with 9 bases spanning the gap. Germline values: CDR1 SGHNT, CDR2 YYREEE (reference sequence). CDR3 length: 15 amino acids.

V usage is TRBV5-6 and J usage is TRBJ2-1, with 9 bases fitting TRBD1. The CDR3 runs to 17 residues. J lost 3 bases, V lost 4 bases, and 11 bases had no gene match. Per germline, CDR1 SGHDT and CDR2 YYEEEE. The CDR3 reads CASSHRPGTGLYNEQFF. In DNA form, the CDR3 reads TGTGCCAGCAGCCACCGCCCCGGGACAGGGCTCTACAATGAGCAGTTCTTC. Drawing the rest from reference TRBV5-6 and TRBJ2-1, the complete variable domain is DAGVTQSPTHLIKTRGQQVTLRCSPKSGHDTVSWYQQALGQGPQFIFQYYEEEERQRGNFPDRFSGHQFPNYSSELNVNALLLGDSALYLCASSHRPGTGLYNEQFFGPGTRLTVL.

The chain couples TRBV5-4 to TRBJ1-6; D not certain. This CDR3 comprises 15 residues. Germline CDR1 reads SGHNT; CDR2 reads YYREEE (reference sequence). V lost 1 base, J lost 8 bases, and 13 bases lay in between. The CDR3 here is CASSLKAGSDSPLHF. The DNA for the CDR3 is TGTGCCAGCAGCTTGAAAGCAGGCTCAGATTCACCCCTCCACTTT.

V usage is TRBV5-4 and J usage is TRBJ1-2; 9 positions agree with TRBD1. From germline, CDR1 is SGHNT and CDR2 YYREEE (reference sequence). With 1 base clipped from V and 12 bases from J, the junction kept 13 bases outside the gene matches. This CDR3 region has 15 residues. The CDR3 here is CASSLSNRGQKEDTF. The CDR3 DNA reads TGTGCCAGCAGCTTGTCAAACAGGGGGCAGAAGGAGGACACCTTC.

Comment on this clone: Other DNA sequences in the sample encode the same CDR3. V and J are TRBV5-1 and TRBJ1-4, with 9 positions matching TRBD1. V was clipped by 3 bases and J by 8 bases; unmatched bases: 5. The CDR3 is 14 residues long. CDR1 is SGHRS, CDR2 YFSETQ, per germline. CDR3: CASSSGQGREKLFF. CDR3 sequence (DNA): TGCGCCAGCAGCTCCGGACAGGGGAGGGAAAAACTGTTTTTT.

This chain connects TRBV28 to TRBJ1-1, with D perhaps TRBD1 (5 bases). The CDR3 runs to 14 residues. Germline CDR1 MDHEN, CDR2 SYDVKM. Between the trimmed V and J ends, which lost 4 bases and 6 bases, there was a span of 15 bases. The CDR3 DNA reads as TGTGCCAGCAGTTCTATCCCGACAGTCGCTGAAGCTTTCTTT. Amino acid sequence: CASSSIPTVAEAFF.

The chain recombines TRBV28 with TRBJ2-1, with D possibly matching TRBD1 (5 bases). In germline, CDR1 is MDHEN, CDR2 SYDVKM. V lost 5 bases and J lost 4, with 18 bases in between. This CDR3 contains 16 residues. As DNA, the CDR3 is TGTGCCAGCAGTCAGCAGGGCTCGGTGAGATACAATGAGCAGTTCTTC. As protein: CASSQQGSVRYNEQFF.

CDR3 sequence reads: CASSLAGTGNEQYF. CDR3 sequence (DNA): TGCGCCAGCAGCTTGGCCGGGACAGGGAACGAGCAGTACTTC. The rearrangement uses TRBV5-1 and TRBJ2-7; 9 bases are a match to TRBD1. V trimming: 0 bases; J trimming: 5 bases; junction bases outside the gene matches: 3. The germline V gene has CDR1 SGHRS and CDR2 YFSETQ. This CDR3 contains 14 residues.

This clone was recorded only once. The gene calls are TRBV4-1 and TRBJ1-5; 7 bases are a match to TRBD1. The CDR3 is 17 amino acids. Germline V gene lookup returns CDR1 MGHRA and CDR2 YSYEKL. With V trimmed by 0 bases and J by 2 bases, 7 bases remained unmatched. The CDR3 region is CASSQDETGLGNQPQHF. CDR3 coding DNA: TGCGCCAGCAGCCAAGATGAGACAGGGTTAGGCAATCAGCCCCAGCATTTT.

The chain has TRBV7-3 and TRBJ1-6, with unresolved D. Trimming stripped 2 bases from V and 5 bases from J, with 4 bases between. Per germline, CDR1 SGHTA and CDR2 FQGTGA. This CDR3 is 13 amino acids long. CDR3 nucleotides: TGTGCCAGCAGCTTATCGGATAATTCACCCCTCCACTTT. Amino acids: CASSLSDNSPLHF. Using reference TRBV7-3 and TRBJ1-6 for the parts outside the CDR3, the full variable domain is GAGVSQTPSNKVTEKGKYVELRCDPISGHTALYWYRQSLGQGPEFLIYFQGTGAADDSGLPNDRFFAVRPEGSVSTLKIQRTERGDSAVYLCASSLSDNSPLHFGNGTRLTVT.

In the case of this clone: This same CDR3 is encoded by further DNA sequences in the sample. This rearrangement joins TRBV3-1 (or the pseudogene TRBV3-2) to TRBJ1-1; the D is unclear. Germline CDR1 LGHDT, CDR2 YNNKEL (reference sequence). With 4 bases removed from V and 2 bases from J, the gap between germline ends came to 8 bases. CDR3 size: 13 residues. The CDR3 protein is CASSPEGNTEAFF. CDR3 nucleotides: TGTGCCAGCAGCCCCGAGGGAAACACTGAAGCTTTCTTT.

The chain employs TRBV2 and TRBJ2-1; D unresolved. The CDR3 sequence is 11 residues long. Looked up from germline, CDR1 is SNHLY and CDR2 is FYNNEI. V lost 8 bases and J lost 6, with 8 bases in between. The CDR3 sequence: CASREPNEQFF. DNA of the CDR3: TGTGCCAGCCGAGAACCCAATGAGCAGTTCTTC.